This passage covers 22 T cell receptor beta chains from one sample sequenced in a study of blood T cells in healthy people across ages. The second PCR ran about 6 to 11 cycles with a sample-barcoded 5' primer and J-beta primers. TCRdb passed the 5' RACE reads through MiXCR, listing each CDR3 protein once. The table shows over 600,000 distinct CDR3 sequences, with around three fifths occurring only once. The specimen sequenced was blood. These receptors were taken from a man aged 40-49 years in good health.

The rearrangement uses TRBV9 and TRBJ2-6; D is unresolved. Germline V lookup: CDR1 SGDLS, CDR2 YYNGEE. The CDR3 spans 15 residues. V gave up 0 bases and J gave up 0 bases, with 4 bases separating them. CDR3 sequence: CASSVGSSGANVLTF. The DNA for the CDR3 is TGTGCCAGCAGCGTAGGGAGCTCTGGGGCCAACGTCCTGACTTTC.

This clonotype showed up just a few times. V usage is TRBV27 and J usage is TRBJ1-6, with D hard to call. The CDR3 spans 13 residues. The germline V gene encodes CDR1 MNHEY and CDR2 SMNVEV (reference sequence). V lost 5 bases and J 9 bases, leaving 11 bases between the germline ends. The CDR3 is CASSPTQGSPLHF. CDR3 DNA sequence: TGTGCCAGCAGTCCCACGCAAGGTTCACCCCTCCACTTT.

The rearrangement uses TRBV28 and TRBJ2-1; tentative D call: TRBD2 (6 bases). V lost 8 bases and J lost 0, with 23 bases in between. The CDR3 spans 18 residues. From germline, CDR1 is MDHEN and CDR2 SYDVKM. For the CDR3, the DNA is TGTGCCAGCTCAACCTTCCGGGACTCCAAAAGCTCCTACAATGAGCAGTTCTTC. Translated, it gives CASSTFRDSKSSYNEQFF.

The chain employs TRBV5-1 and TRBJ2-7; D remains unclear. The germline V gene encodes CDR1 SGHRS and CDR2 YFSETQ. The CDR3 extends over 14 amino acids. Between the trimmed V and J ends, which lost 5 bases and 3 bases, there was a span of 15 bases. CDR3 loop: CASRSGFTVYEQYF. The CDR3 DNA follows: TGCGCCAGCAGGTCAGGCTTTACAGTCTACGAGCAGTACTTC.

Concerning this clonotype itself: One end of the junction is discordant with germline, which a read error may explain. The CDR3 loop reads CASSRGPTSNQSQHF. For the CDR3, the DNA is TGTGCCAGCAGCCGCGGGCCGACAAGCAATCAGTCCCAGCATTTT. The chain joins TRBV27 to TRBJ1-5; D not resolved. The germline CDR1 and CDR2 sequences are MNHEY and SMNVEV (reference sequence). The CDR3 totals 15 residues.

This chain connects TRBV7-6 to TRBJ2-3, with D possibly TRBD2 on 5 matching bases. CDR1 and CDR2 from the germline V gene are SGHVS and FNYEAQ. The CDR3 is made up of 13 amino acids. V dropped 2 bases and J dropped 6 bases, with 9 bases sitting between them. Here the CDR3 reads CASSLLRRDTQYF. The CDR3 DNA follows: TGTGCCAGCAGCTTATTGAGGAGGGATACGCAGTATTTT.

For this clonotype: Since a much larger clone is just one base distant, this may be a read error. The V gene is TRBV7-9, the J gene TRBJ1-2, with unresolved D. The V end lost 3 bases, the J end lost 1 base, and 18 bases lay between the germline ends. This CDR3 spans 17 amino acids. Germline V gene sequence: CDR1 SEHNR, CDR2 FQNEAQ (reference sequence). The CDR3 sequence: CASSFVVGRSNNYGYTF. CDR3 DNA: TGTGCCAGCAGCTTTGTAGTTGGACGGAGTAATAACTATGGCTACACCTTC.

The chain links TRBV5-1 to TRBJ2-3; TRBD2 aligns across 9 bases. V lost 4 bases and J lost 2; bases outside the gene matches: 5. The CDR3 runs 15 residues. Germline CDR1 SGHRS, CDR2 YFSETQ. CDR3 region: CASSHPSGDTDTQYF. In DNA, the CDR3 is TGCGCCAGCAGCCACCCTAGCGGGGACACAGATACGCAGTATTTT. The full variable domain, completed using reference TRBV5-1 and TRBJ2-3, is KAGVTQTPRYLIKTRGQQVTLSCSPISGHRSVSWYQQTPGQGLQFLFEYFSETQRNKGNFPGRFSGRQFSNSRSEMNVSTLELGDSALYLCASSHPSGDTDTQYFGPGTRLTVL.

The chain carries TRBV2 and TRBJ2-5; tentative D call: TRBD1 (6 bases). The CDR3 totals 14 residues. The germline V and J ends were trimmed by 6 bases and 11 bases, with 22 bases remaining between them. Germline loops: CDR1 SNHLY, CDR2 FYNNEI. This chain's CDR3 is CASRLTLNDRKQYF. CDR3 sequence (DNA): TGTGCCAGCAGACTAACCCTAAACGACAGGAAGCAGTACTTC.

This clonotype has just a few counts. The V call is TRBV18, the J call TRBJ1-4, with D possibly TRBD1 on 6 matching bases. Trimming removed 3 bases at V and 7 bases at J, with 9 bases between. The CDR3 contains 13 residues. The germline CDR1 and CDR2 sequences are KGHSH and LQKENI. The CDR3: CASSPTRGEKLFF. CDR3 DNA sequence: TGTGCCAGCTCACCCACCAGGGGTGAAAAACTGTTTTTT.

This clonotype has more than one count but fewer than ten. The rearrangement joins TRBV28 to TRBJ2-4, with D possibly TRBD2 on 6 matching bases. Judging by the DNA end, TRBJ2-7 fits better; the J call may be wrong. CDR1 and CDR2 from the germline V gene are MDHEN and SYDVKM. This CDR3 comprises 13 residues. CDR3 DNA sequence: TGTGGCGCCGGGATCCCAAGCGGGTTCGAGCAGTACTTC. The encoded protein is CGAGIPSGFEQYF.

In its sample, this clonotype was seen a few times. This chain links TRBV28 with TRBJ2-7; 14 bases align to TRBD2. The DNA end is a closer match to TRBJ2-5, so the J assignment may be wrong. Looked up from germline, CDR1 is MDHEN and CDR2 is SYDVKM. The CDR3 sequence is 20 residues long. For the CDR3, the DNA is TGTGCCAGCAGTCCTCTGGGGGGACTAGCGGGGGCACAGATCAGGGAGACCCAGTACTTC. This codes for CASSPLGGLAGAQIRETQYF.

This clonotype came up a few times. The chain links TRBV6-6 to TRBJ1-2; 9 positions match TRBD1. Germline CDR1 is MNHNY and CDR2 is SVGAGI (reference sequence). CDR3 length equals 17 residues. After removal of 1 base from V and 3 bases from J, the junction contained 9 bases not matched to a gene. The CDR3 region is CASSYFRTGEDDYGYTF. The CDR3 DNA reads as TGTGCCAGCAGTTACTTTCGGACAGGGGAAGATGACTATGGCTACACCTTC.

This clonotype appeared once. This sequence joins TRBV29-1 and TRBJ2-3; possibly TRBD2 for D (5 bases). The V gene's germline CDR1 is SQVTM and CDR2 ANQGSEA. The CDR3 consists of 17 residues. The germline V and J ends were trimmed by 4 bases and 0 bases, with 20 bases remaining between them. In DNA form, the CDR3 reads TGCAGCGTTGCTCGCCTCGGACTGGCGACTAGCACAGATACGCAGTATTTT. Protein product: CSVARLGLATSTDTQYF.

The rearrangement links TRBV3-1 to TRBJ1-4, with D unclear. V lost 4 bases to trimming and J lost 0 bases, with 12 bases between them. The CDR3 sequence is 16 residues long. The germline V gene has CDR1 LGHDT and CDR2 YNNKEL (reference sequence). The CDR3 here is CASSPLPDPTNEKLFF. The CDR3 coding sequence is TGTGCCAGCAGCCCTCTACCGGACCCAACTAATGAAAAACTGTTTTTT.

This chain connects TRBV20-1 to TRBJ2-1, with D perhaps assigned TRBD1 or TRBD2 (6 bases each). The CDR3 sequence is 15 residues long. CDR1 and CDR2 from the germline V gene are DFQATT and SNEGSKA (reference sequence). Trimming took 3 bases from V and 9 from J, leaving 21 bases between them. The CDR3, as DNA: TGCAGTGCTAGGGGGGACTTAGGGGGTCATGGTGAGCAGTTCTTC. As protein: CSARGDLGGHGEQFF.

This clonotype was seen many times. V and J are TRBV11-3 and TRBJ2-7; no clear D. Trimming removed 8 bases from V and 2 bases from J, with 4 bases in between. Germline values: CDR1 SGHNT, CDR2 YENEEA. This CDR3 comprises 10 residues. CDR3 region: CASGAYEQYF. The CDR3, as DNA: TGTGCCAGCGGGGCCTACGAGCAGTACTTC.

The chain links TRBV5-1 to TRBJ2-7; 10 nucleotides align to TRBD1. The DNA end is more similar to TRBJ2-5, so the J call may be wrong. The length of the CDR3 is 15 residues. The germline V gene has CDR1 SGHRS and CDR2 YFSETQ. For the CDR3, the DNA is TGCGCCAGCAGCACAGACAGGGGGCAGGGGAAGACCCAGTACTTC. Its translation is CASSTDRGQGKTQYF.

The CDR3 region is CASSSTGRGGYTF. The CDR3 DNA is TGTGCCAGCAGTTCTACAGGGAGAGGAGGCTACACCTTC. This sequence joins TRBV28 and TRBJ1-2; a weak D match, TRBD1 (6 bases). Germline lookup yields CDR1 MDHEN and CDR2 SYDVKM. Trimming left V 4 bases short and J 8 bases short, with 14 bases between. This CDR3 has 13 residues.

The chain joins TRBV7-2 to TRBJ1-5, with 11 bases that match TRBD1. The CDR3 length is 15 residues. The V gene end was trimmed by 3 bases and the J gene end by 8 bases; junction bases not matched to a gene: 6. The V gene's germline CDR1 is SGHTA and CDR2 FQGNSA. The chain's CDR3 is CASSFAGQGAEPQHF. CDR3 DNA: TGTGCCAGCAGCTTTGCTGGACAGGGGGCAGAGCCCCAGCATTTT.

V is TRBV20-1 and J is TRBJ2-1; D is ambiguous. The V gene lost 3 bases and the J gene lost 10 bases, with 10 bases spanning the gap. CDR1 and CDR2 (germline): DFQATT, SNEGSKA (reference sequence). The CDR3 sequence is 11 residues long. DNA for the CDR3: TGCAGTGCTAGGCCACAACACGAGCAGTTCTTC. It codes for CSARPQHEQFF.

The table lists this clonotype with a few counts. A read error may account for a junction end that differs from germline. The chain recombines TRBV29-1 with TRBJ2-7; D is ambiguous. Germline V gene data show CDR1 as SQVTM and CDR2 as ANQGSEA. This CDR3 region has 14 residues. CDR3 coding DNA: TGCAGTGTTGACCGCGACCCCTCGTCCGCGGAGCAGTACTTC. Protein: CSVDRDPSSAEQYF.